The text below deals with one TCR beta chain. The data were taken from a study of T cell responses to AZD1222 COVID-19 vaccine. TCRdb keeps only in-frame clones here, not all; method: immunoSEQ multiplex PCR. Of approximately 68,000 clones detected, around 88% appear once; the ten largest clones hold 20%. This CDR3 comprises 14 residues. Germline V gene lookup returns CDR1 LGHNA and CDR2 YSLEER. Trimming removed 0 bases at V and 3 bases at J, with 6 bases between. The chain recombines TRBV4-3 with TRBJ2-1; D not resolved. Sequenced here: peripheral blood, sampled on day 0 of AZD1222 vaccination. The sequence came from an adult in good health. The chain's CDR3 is CASSQDLDYNEQFF. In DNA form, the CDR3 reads TGCGCCAGCAGCCAAGATCTGGACTACAATGAGCAGTTCTTC.